Given below is one TCR beta chain in context. Its antigen has not been determined. Per-base quality was not reported, and no clone a single base away is much larger than it. High-throughput TCR beta sequencing profiled peripheral blood CD8+ and CD4+ T cells from healthy donors, Susac syndrome patients and multiple sclerosis patients. Healthy donors were age- and sex-matched controls. CD8+ TEMRA cells were enriched by FACS, while bulk CD8+ and CD4+ T cells were purified by magnetic negative isolation. Blood was collected in EDTA tubes and processed within 24 hours, with PBMCs isolated through density gradient centrifugation. PBMCs intended for TCR sequencing were cryopreserved in liquid nitrogen and thawed later in a water bath at 37 degrees C. A purity of at least 90% was achieved for sorted or isolated CD4+, CD8+ and CD8+ TEMRA cells. RNA was extracted using the RNeasy kit, and roughly 0.5 to 1 ug of the RNA was reverse transcribed with random hexamers. The immunoSEQ multiplex PCR assay, which covers 54 Vbeta and 13 Jbeta segments, was used to amplify TCR beta CDR3 regions. PCR amplification bias was corrected by using a synthetic template baseline for primer optimization and computational correction. Concerning the study's data processing: Reads were assigned to V, D and J genes according to IMGT and analyzed in immunoSEQ Analyzer, with only productive sequences retained. To calculate clonality, Shannon entropy was normalized by log2 of the number of productive unique sequences and then subtracted from one. For each patient and control, public and private clones were evaluated among the 100 most prevalent clones. A clone was defined as Susac-specific if it was absent from the healthy and MS cohorts, from 1052 published viral clones and from other ImmuneACCESS disease sequences. The public reads were run again by TCRdb, first through fastp at Q25 and then through MiXCR, and only productive beta chains were kept. Entries that share a CDR3 protein sequence are merged under the most common genes and DNA. The V and J calls and clone size come from TCRdb's table, not from the authors' own analysis. The sample table holds about 60,000 distinct CDR3 sequences, of which 90% to 95% were seen once. The top ten constitute approximately 0.2% of the sample.

This sample is part of a study of CD8 T cells in Susac syndrome (dated by TCRdb to about 2019). Regarding the research as a whole: The study used repertoire sequencing to test whether antigen drove CD8+ T cell activation and differentiation in Susac syndrome. Clonality of the CD8+ T cell repertoire was compared between over 10 healthy donors, roughly 14 Susac syndrome patients and 15 or so multiple sclerosis patients.

Overall study outcomes, separate from this receptor: The study acknowledged that relatively few individuals were included in the TCR sequencing and HLA analysis.

The germline V end is reduced by 6 bases and the J end by 8 bases; junction bases left unmatched: 13. There are 16 amino acids in the CDR3, from cysteine to phenylalanine inclusive. The only DNA kept is the CDR3, 48 bases in frame from the first base. CDR1 MNHEY and CDR2 SMNVEV are derived from the germline V gene (reference sequence). Material: CD8+ T cells from PBMCs. The chain uses TRBV27 and TRBJ1-2, and 12 junctional nucleotides match TRBD1. The source is a human donor in good health. The nucleotide sequence is given as TGTGCCAGCAGGGGGGCGGGACAGGGGGCGCAGGGCGGCTACACCTTC. Translated, this gives CASRGAGQGAQGGYTF.